The clone carrying this TCR beta chain was picked up many times. No antigen is known for it. Not a single patient had been given any form of treatment at any point before undergoing thyroid surgery. Source study methods: The study took CDR3 differences across clinicopathological groups and made a distant-metastasis classifier for papillary thyroid cancer from them. TCRdb reassembled clones from the PCR reads with MiXCR. None of the V and J calls come from the authors' own analysis; TCRdb made them. The table records over 50,000 clones, less than 30% of them present only once. This record belongs to a study of metastatic and nonmetastatic thyroid tumors. Study context: Repertoire data that came from the blood and tumor or nodule tissue of malignant and benign thyroid patients were compared.

Study-wide points: According to reports, the diversity of TCR beta was significantly higher in malignant thyroid tumors than in benign nodules, and this held in both blood and tumor samples.

Sequenced sample: blood. The receptor was isolated from a female donor with papillary thyroid cancer or a benign thyroid nodule (not recorded which). Some clones in this sample may be carry-over from other donors' samples.

The CDR3 coding sequence is TGTGCCAGCAGCTTAGACCAGGGGGCAGATACGCAGTATTTT. This sequence encodes CASSLDQGADTQYF. V and J are TRBV7-2 and TRBJ2-3; 7 nucleotides align to TRBD1. Germline CDR1 is SGHTA and CDR2 is FQGNSA. J was trimmed by 4 bases and V by 1 base; bases with no gene match: 2. This CDR3 is built from 14 residues.